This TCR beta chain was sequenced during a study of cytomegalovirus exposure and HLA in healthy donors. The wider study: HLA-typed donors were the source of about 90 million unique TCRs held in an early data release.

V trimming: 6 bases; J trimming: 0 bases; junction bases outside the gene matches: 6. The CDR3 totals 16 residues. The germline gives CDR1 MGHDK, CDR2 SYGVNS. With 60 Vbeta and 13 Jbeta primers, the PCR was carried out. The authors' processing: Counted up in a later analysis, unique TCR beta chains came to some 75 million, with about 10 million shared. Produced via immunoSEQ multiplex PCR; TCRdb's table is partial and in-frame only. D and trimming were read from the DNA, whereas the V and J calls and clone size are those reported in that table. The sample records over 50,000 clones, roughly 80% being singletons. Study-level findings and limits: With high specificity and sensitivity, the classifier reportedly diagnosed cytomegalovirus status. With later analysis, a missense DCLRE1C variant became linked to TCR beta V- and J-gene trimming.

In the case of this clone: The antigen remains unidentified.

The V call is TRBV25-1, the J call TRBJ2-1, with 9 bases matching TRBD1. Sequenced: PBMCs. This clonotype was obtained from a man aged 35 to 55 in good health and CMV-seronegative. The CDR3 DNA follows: TGTGCCAGCAGGGACAGGGGACAGAGCTCCTACAATGAGCAGTTCTTC. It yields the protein CASRDRGQSSYNEQFF.